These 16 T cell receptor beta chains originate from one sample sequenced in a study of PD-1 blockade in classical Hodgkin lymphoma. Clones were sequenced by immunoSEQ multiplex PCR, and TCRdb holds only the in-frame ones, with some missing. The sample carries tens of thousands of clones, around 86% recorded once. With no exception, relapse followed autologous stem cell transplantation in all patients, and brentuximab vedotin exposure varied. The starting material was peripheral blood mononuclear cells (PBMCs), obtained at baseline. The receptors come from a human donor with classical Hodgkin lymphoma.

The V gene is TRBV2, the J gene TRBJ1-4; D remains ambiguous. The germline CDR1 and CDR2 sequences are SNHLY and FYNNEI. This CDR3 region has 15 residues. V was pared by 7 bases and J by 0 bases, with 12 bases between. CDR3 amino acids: CASITREATNEKLFF. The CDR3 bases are TGTGCCAGCATTACCCGGGAAGCAACTAATGAAAAACTGTTTTTT.

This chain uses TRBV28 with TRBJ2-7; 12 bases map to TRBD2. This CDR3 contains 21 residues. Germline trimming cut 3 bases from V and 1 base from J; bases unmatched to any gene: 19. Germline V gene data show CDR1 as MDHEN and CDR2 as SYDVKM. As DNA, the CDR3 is TGTGCCAGCAGTTTCTGGCTAGCGGGAGGGCCTACAGCCTCATTTTCCTACGAGCAGTACTTC. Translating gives CASSFWLAGGPTASFSYEQYF.

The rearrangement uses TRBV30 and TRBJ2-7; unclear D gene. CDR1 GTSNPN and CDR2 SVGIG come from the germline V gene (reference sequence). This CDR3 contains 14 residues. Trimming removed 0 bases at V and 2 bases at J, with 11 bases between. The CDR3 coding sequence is TGTGCCTGGAGTGTAAAGGGCAGGACCTACGAGCAGTACTTC. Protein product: CAWSVKGRTYEQYF.

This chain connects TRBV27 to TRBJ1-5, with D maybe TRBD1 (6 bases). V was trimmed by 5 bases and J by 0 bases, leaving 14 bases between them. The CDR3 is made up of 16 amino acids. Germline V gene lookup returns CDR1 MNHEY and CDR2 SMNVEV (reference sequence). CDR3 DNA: TGTGCCAGCAGTAGAAACAGGGTTAATAGCAATCAGCCCCAGCATTTT. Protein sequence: CASSRNRVNSNQPQHF.

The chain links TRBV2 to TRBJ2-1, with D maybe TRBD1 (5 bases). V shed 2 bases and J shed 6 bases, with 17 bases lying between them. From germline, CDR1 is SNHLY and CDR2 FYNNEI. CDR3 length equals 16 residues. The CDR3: CASSERAGILRNEQFF. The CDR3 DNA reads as TGTGCCAGCAGTGAAAGGGCAGGGATCCTCCGCAATGAGCAGTTCTTC.

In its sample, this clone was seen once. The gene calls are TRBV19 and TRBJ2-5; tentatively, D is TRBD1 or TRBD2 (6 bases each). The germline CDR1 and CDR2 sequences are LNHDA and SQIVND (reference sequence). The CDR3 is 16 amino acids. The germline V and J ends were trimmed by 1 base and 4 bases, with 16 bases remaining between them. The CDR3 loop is CASSIVGAGGGETQYF. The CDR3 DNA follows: TGTGCCAGTAGTATAGTGGGGGCAGGAGGGGGAGAGACCCAGTACTTC.

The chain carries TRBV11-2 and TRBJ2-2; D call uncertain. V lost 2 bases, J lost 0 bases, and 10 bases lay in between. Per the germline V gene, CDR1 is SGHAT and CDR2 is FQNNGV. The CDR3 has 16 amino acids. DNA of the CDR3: TGTGCCAGCAGCTTATTGTCAAGGGCGAACACCGGGGAGCTGTTTTTT. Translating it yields CASSLLSRANTGELFF.

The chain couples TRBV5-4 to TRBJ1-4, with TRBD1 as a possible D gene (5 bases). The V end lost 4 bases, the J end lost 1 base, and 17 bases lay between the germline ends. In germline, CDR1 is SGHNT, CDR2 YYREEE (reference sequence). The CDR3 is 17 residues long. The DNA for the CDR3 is TGTGCCAGCAGCGAGGGGACGGGCGTTCTAACTAATGAAAAACTGTTTTTT. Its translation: CASSEGTGVLTNEKLFF.

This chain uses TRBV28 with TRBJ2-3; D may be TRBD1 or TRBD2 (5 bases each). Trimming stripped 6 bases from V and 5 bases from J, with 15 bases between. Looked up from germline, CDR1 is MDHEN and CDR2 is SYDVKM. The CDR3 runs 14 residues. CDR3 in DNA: TGTGCCAGCAGCCGGGACGGGCCTTTAGATACGCAGTATTTT. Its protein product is CASSRDGPLDTQYF.

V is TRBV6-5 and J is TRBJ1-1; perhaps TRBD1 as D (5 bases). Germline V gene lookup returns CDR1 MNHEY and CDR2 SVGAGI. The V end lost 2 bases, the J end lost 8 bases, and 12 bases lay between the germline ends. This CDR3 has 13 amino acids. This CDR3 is CASSYGPGQEAFF. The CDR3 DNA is TGTGCCAGCAGTTACGGTCCGGGGCAGGAAGCTTTCTTT.

In DNA form, the CDR3 reads TGTGCCAGCAGCACCGACAGGGGGCGGTACGAGCAGTACTTC. Amino acid sequence: CASSTDRGRYEQYF. The chain combines TRBV5-4 with TRBJ2-7, with 10 bases aligning to TRBD1. From germline, CDR1 is SGHNT and CDR2 YYREEE (reference sequence). The CDR3 has 14 residues. After removal of 4 bases from V and 4 bases from J, the junction contained 5 bases not matched to a gene. Based on the CDR3 plus reference TRBV5-4 and TRBJ2-7, the full variable domain is ETGVTQSPTHLIKTRGQQVTLRCSSQSGHNTVSWYQQALGQGPQFIFQYYREEENGRGNFPPRFSGLQFPNYSSELNVNALELDDSALYLCASSTDRGRYEQYFGPGTRLTVT.

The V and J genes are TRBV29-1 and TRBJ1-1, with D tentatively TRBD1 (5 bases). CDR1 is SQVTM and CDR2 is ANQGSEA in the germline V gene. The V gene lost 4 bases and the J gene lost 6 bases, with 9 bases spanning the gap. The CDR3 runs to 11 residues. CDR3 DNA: TGCAGCGTTGGCGGAGGGGCTGAAGCTTTCTTT. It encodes CSVGGGAEAFF. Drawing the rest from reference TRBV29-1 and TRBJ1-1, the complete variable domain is SAVISQKPSRDICQRGTSLTIQCQVDSQVTMMFWYRQQPGQSLTLIATANQGSEATYESGFVIDKFPISRPNLTFSTLTVSNMSPEDSSIYLCSVGGGAEAFFGQGTRLTVV.

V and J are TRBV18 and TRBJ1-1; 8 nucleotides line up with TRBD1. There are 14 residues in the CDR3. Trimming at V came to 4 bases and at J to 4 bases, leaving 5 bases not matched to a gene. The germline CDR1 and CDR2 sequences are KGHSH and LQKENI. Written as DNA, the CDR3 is TGTGCCAGCTCACGAGTAACAGGGGGCACTGAAGCTTTCTTT. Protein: CASSRVTGGTEAFF.

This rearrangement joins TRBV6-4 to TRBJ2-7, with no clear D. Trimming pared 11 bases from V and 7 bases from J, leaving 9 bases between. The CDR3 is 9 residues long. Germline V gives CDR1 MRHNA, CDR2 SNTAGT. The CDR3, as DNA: TGTGCCGTCCCCTCAGAGCAGTACTTC. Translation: CAVPSEQYF.

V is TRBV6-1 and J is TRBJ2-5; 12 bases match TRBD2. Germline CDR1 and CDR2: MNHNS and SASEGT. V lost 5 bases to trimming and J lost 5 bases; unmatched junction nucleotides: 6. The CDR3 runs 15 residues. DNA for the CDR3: TGTGCCAGCAGTCTGACTAGCGGGAGAGGGGAGACCCAGTACTTC. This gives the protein CASSLTSGRGETQYF.

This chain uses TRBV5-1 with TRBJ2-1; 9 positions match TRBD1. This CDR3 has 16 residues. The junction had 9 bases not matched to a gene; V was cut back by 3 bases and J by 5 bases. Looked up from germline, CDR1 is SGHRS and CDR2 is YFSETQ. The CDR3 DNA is TGCGCCAGCAGCTGGCTCGCCGGGACAGGGAACAATGAGCAGTTCTTC. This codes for CASSWLAGTGNNEQFF.